This TCR beta chain was sequenced for a study of cytomegalovirus exposure and HLA in healthy donors. Findings and limits, study-wide: Earlier analysis found most TCR beta V segments productive about 87% or about 30% of the time. Sequencing likely produced, as an artifact, a cluster of highly shared sequence variants. Analyses of presence/absence relied on an assumption of roughly uniform sequencing depth across donors.

PCR involved 60 Vbeta and 13 Jbeta primers. Some clones are missing from TCRdb's copy, which holds only in-frame ones; the method was immunoSEQ multiplex PCR. Here the sample spans some 150,000 clones, about 87% being singletons. Each donor was nominally healthy when sampled (though unrecorded immune exposures were likely). The length of the CDR3 is 18 residues. Trimming took 0 bases from V and 0 from J, leaving 18 bases between them. The V gene's germline CDR1 is GTSNPN and CDR2 SVGIG (reference sequence). This clone was picked up one time. The antigen is not known. The clonotype was recovered from a young woman in good health and CMV-seronegative. The V and J genes are TRBV30 and TRBJ2-4; D gene ambiguous. The sample was PBMCs. In nucleotides, the CDR3 is TGTGCCTGGAGTGTAACCGCTACCGGGTCACTAGCCAAAAACATTCAGTACTTC. This codes for CAWSVTATGSLAKNIQYF.